The rows below give T cell receptor beta chains drawn from one sample of a study of cytomegalovirus exposure and HLA in healthy donors. Assay: immunoSEQ multiplex PCR; the TCRdb copy retains only in-frame clones and omits some. Its table records some 71,000 clones. Sequenced material: PBMCs. Receptors originate from a woman aged 25 to 39 in good health and CMV-seronegative. Each CDR3 is given with its conserved first and last residue. A D gene is named only where the DNA matches it firmly.

v_gene: TRBV13
j_gene: TRBJ2-3
d_gene: TRBD1
CDR3nt: TGTGCCAGCAGCCTTACGGGACAGGGCAGCACAGATACGCAGTATTTT
CDR3aa: CASSLTGQGSTDTQYF

v_gene: TRBV6-5
j_gene: TRBJ1-2
d_gene: NA
CDR3nt: TGTGCCAGCAGTTACTCTAGGGCCCCTAGGAGGACTGGCTACACCTTC
CDR3aa: CASSYSRAPRRTGYTF

v_gene: TRBV9
j_gene: TRBJ2-7
d_gene: TRBD2
CDR3nt: TGTGCCAGCAGCCCCGGGACTAGCGGGGGCTACGAGCAGTACTTC
CDR3aa: CASSPGTSGGYEQYF

v_gene: TRBV4-2
j_gene: TRBJ1-4
d_gene: NA
CDR3nt: TGTGCCAGCAGTCTAGACAGCCGTAATGAAAAACTGTTTTTT
CDR3aa: CASSLDSRNEKLFF

v_gene: TRBV28
j_gene: TRBJ2-7
d_gene: NA
CDR3nt: TGTGCCAGCAGTCTAGACAGTTACGAGCAGTACTTC
CDR3aa: CASSLDSYEQYF

v_gene: TRBV18
j_gene: TRBJ1-2
d_gene: TRBD1
CDR3nt: TGTGCCAGCTCACCACTGGAAGGACAGGGACGTTATGGCTACACCTTC
CDR3aa: CASSPLEGQGRYGYTF

v_gene: TRBV29-1
j_gene: TRBJ1-1
d_gene: TRBD1
CDR3nt: TGCAGCCCCTACCCAGGGGGCACTGAAGCTTTCTTT
CDR3aa: CSPYPGGTEAFF

v_gene: TRBV6-5
j_gene: TRBJ2-1
d_gene: NA
CDR3nt: TGTGCCAGCAGTTACCGACAACCTAACTACAATGAGCAGTTCTTC
CDR3aa: CASSYRQPNYNEQFF

v_gene: TRBV7-9
j_gene: TRBJ2-7
d_gene: TRBD2
CDR3nt: TGTGCCAGCAGCATTAGCGGGGGGGCCTACGAGCAGTACTTC
CDR3aa: CASSISGGAYEQYF

v_gene: TRBV6-6
j_gene: TRBJ2-7
d_gene: NA
CDR3nt: TGTGCCAGCAGTTACTCATCGGGGGAGGTCGAGCAGTACTTC
CDR3aa: CASSYSSGEVEQYF

v_gene: TRBV28
j_gene: TRBJ2-4
d_gene: NA
CDR3nt: TGTGCCAGCAGAGCAGGGAAGCACATTCAGTACTTC
CDR3aa: CASRAGKHIQYF

v_gene: TRBV7-2
j_gene: TRBJ2-7
d_gene: NA
CDR3nt: TGTGCCAGCAGCACCGACAGAGACTACGAGCAGTACTTC
CDR3aa: CASSTDRDYEQYF

v_gene: TRBV5-1
j_gene: TRBJ2-1
d_gene: NA
CDR3nt: TGCGCCAGCAGCTTCCCGACAGGATGGGAGCAGTTCTTC
CDR3aa: CASSFPTGWEQFF

v_gene: TRBV6-1
j_gene: TRBJ2-5
d_gene: TRBD2
CDR3nt: TGTGCCAGCAGTGTCGAAGCGGGAGGGCCTGAGACCCAGTACTTC
CDR3aa: CASSVEAGGPETQYF

v_gene: TRBV5-1
j_gene: TRBJ1-1
d_gene: TRBD1
CDR3nt: TGCGCCAGCAGCGACCGGGACAGACAATCGAACTACCTTGGGGTGAACACTGAAGCTTTCTTT
CDR3aa: CASSDRDRQSNYLGVNTEAFF

v_gene: TRBV4-2
j_gene: TRBJ2-7
d_gene: NA
CDR3nt: TGTGCCAGCAGCCAAGATAGCCGGGGGAGAGATTCCTACGAGCAGTACTTC
CDR3aa: CASSQDSRGRDSYEQYF

v_gene: TRBV4-1
j_gene: TRBJ1-2
d_gene: NA
CDR3nt: TGCGCCAGCAGCCCTCTGATTCTCCAGAACTATGGCTACACCTTC
CDR3aa: CASSPLILQNYGYTF

v_gene: TRBV4-1
j_gene: TRBJ2-5
d_gene: TRBD2
CDR3nt: TGCGCCAGCAGCCAGGTATCTAGCGGAGGGCTCCAAGAGACCCAGTACTTC
CDR3aa: CASSQVSSGGLQETQYF

v_gene: TRBV5-6
j_gene: TRBJ2-7
d_gene: NA
CDR3nt: TGTGCCAGCAGCTTGGCCATCAGGGGGGCCTCCGAGCAGTACTTC
CDR3aa: CASSLAIRGASEQYF

v_gene: TRBV19
j_gene: TRBJ2-3
d_gene: TRBD2
CDR3nt: TGTGCCAGTAGTATAGCAAGACTAGCGGGCACAGATACGCAGTATTTT
CDR3aa: CASSIARLAGTDTQYF

v_gene: TRBV5-1
j_gene: TRBJ2-1
d_gene: NA
CDR3nt: TGCGCCAGCAGCTTGGGGGCGGGGGCCAATGAGCAGTTCTTC
CDR3aa: CASSLGAGANEQFF

v_gene: TRBV27
j_gene: TRBJ2-7
d_gene: TRBD2
CDR3nt: TGTGCCAGCAGTTTCGCTAGCGGATTATCCTACGAGCAGTACTTC
CDR3aa: CASSFASGLSYEQYF

v_gene: TRBV25-1
j_gene: TRBJ1-2
d_gene: NA
CDR3nt: TGTGCCAGCAGTGAATGGTACACTGAGGACTATGGCTACACCTTC
CDR3aa: CASSEWYTEDYGYTF

v_gene: TRBV29-1
j_gene: TRBJ2-7
d_gene: NA
CDR3nt: TGCAGCGTCGAAGGAGGTGACAGTCCCTACGAGCAGTACTTC
CDR3aa: CSVEGGDSPYEQYF

v_gene: TRBV30
j_gene: TRBJ1-4
d_gene: TRBD1
CDR3nt: TGTGCCTGGAGCAACGGACAGGGAGGGGGCGAAAAACTGTTTTTT
CDR3aa: CAWSNGQGGGEKLFF

v_gene: TRBV20-1
j_gene: TRBJ1-1
d_gene: NA
CDR3nt: TGCAGTGCTAGATCAAACACTGAAGCTTTCTTT
CDR3aa: CSARSNTEAFF

v_gene: TRBV30
j_gene: TRBJ2-1
d_gene: NA
CDR3nt: TGTGCCTGGAGTACGGGACTCGTGAATGAGCAGTTCTTC
CDR3aa: CAWSTGLVNEQFF

v_gene: TRBV28
j_gene: TRBJ2-7
d_gene: TRBD1
CDR3nt: TGTGCCAGCAGAAGGGGACAGGGGTTTGAAGAGCAGTACTTC
CDR3aa: CASRRGQGFEEQYF

v_gene: TRBV2
j_gene: TRBJ1-1
d_gene: NA
CDR3nt: TGTGCCAGCAGTGTCGTAGGGGTACGGAACACTGAAGCTTTCTTT
CDR3aa: CASSVVGVRNTEAFF

v_gene: TRBV18
j_gene: TRBJ1-1
d_gene: NA
CDR3nt: TGTGCCAGCCAATACCAGGGTGGAGAAGCTTTCTTT
CDR3aa: CASQYQGGEAFF

v_gene: TRBV4-2
j_gene: TRBJ2-3
d_gene: TRBD2
CDR3nt: TGTGCCAGCAGCCAAGCCCCGCGGGAGGCAGATACGCAGTATTTT
CDR3aa: CASSQAPREADTQYF

v_gene: TRBV6-5
j_gene: TRBJ2-3
d_gene: NA
CDR3nt: TGTGCCAGCAGTTACGGGCTAGCCCAGGTCACAGATACGCAGTATTTT
CDR3aa: CASSYGLAQVTDTQYF

v_gene: TRBV4-1
j_gene: TRBJ2-3
d_gene: TRBD2
CDR3nt: TGCGCCAGCAGCCAAGCGCTAGCGGGGGGGGTTACGCAGTATTTT
CDR3aa: CASSQALAGGVTQYF

v_gene: TRBV5-1
j_gene: TRBJ2-2
d_gene: TRBD2
CDR3nt: TGCGCCAGCAGCTCAGGGACTAGCGGGACCGGGGAGCTGTTTTTT
CDR3aa: CASSSGTSGTGELFF

v_gene: TRBV9
j_gene: TRBJ2-7
d_gene: TRBD2
CDR3nt: TGTGCCAGCAGCGTGGGGGGGGACGAGCAGTACTTC
CDR3aa: CASSVGGDEQYF

v_gene: TRBV5-1
j_gene: TRBJ2-1
d_gene: TRBD2
CDR3nt: TGCGCCAGCAGCTGGGGACTAGCCAGTGAGCAGTTCTTC
CDR3aa: CASSWGLASEQFF

v_gene: TRBV28
j_gene: TRBJ1-4
d_gene: NA
CDR3nt: TGTGCCAGCAGTCCCAGCAGGGGCCTGAATGAAAAACTGTTTTTT
CDR3aa: CASSPSRGLNEKLFF

v_gene: TRBV30
j_gene: TRBJ1-2
d_gene: NA
CDR3nt: TGTGCCTGGAGTGTGGGGGCCCATGGCTACACCTTC
CDR3aa: CAWSVGAHGYTF

v_gene: TRBV5-1
j_gene: TRBJ2-7
d_gene: TRBD1
CDR3nt: TGCGCCAGCAGCTTGGAGGGACAGGGGATCTACGAGCAGTACTTC
CDR3aa: CASSLEGQGIYEQYF

v_gene: TRBV28
j_gene: TRBJ1-5
d_gene: TRBD1
CDR3nt: TGTGCCAGCAGTGGGGGACAGGGGTACCGTCAGCCCCAGCATTTT
CDR3aa: CASSGGQGYRQPQHF

v_gene: TRBV18
j_gene: TRBJ1-4
d_gene: TRBD1
CDR3nt: TGTGCCAGCTCACCATTGACAGGGTCGGGCGAAAAACTGTTTTTT
CDR3aa: CASSPLTGSGEKLFF

v_gene: TRBV30
j_gene: TRBJ1-1
d_gene: NA
CDR3nt: TGTGCCTGGAGTCCCCGGACTGAAGCTTTCTTT
CDR3aa: CAWSPRTEAFF

v_gene: TRBV28
j_gene: TRBJ1-1
d_gene: NA
CDR3nt: TGTGCCAGCAGTGTCCCCCGTGGACCTGGGGACTCTGAAGCTTTCTTT
CDR3aa: CASSVPRGPGDSEAFF

v_gene: TRBV19
j_gene: TRBJ1-1
d_gene: NA
CDR3nt: TGTGCCAGTAGTATGGGGGGAAGCACTGAAGCTTTCTTT
CDR3aa: CASSMGGSTEAFF

v_gene: TRBV7-9
j_gene: TRBJ2-7
d_gene: TRBD2
CDR3nt: TGTGCCAGCACCCGAGCGGGAGCTTCCTACGAGCAGTACTTC
CDR3aa: CASTRAGASYEQYF

v_gene: TRBV6-5
j_gene: TRBJ1-1
d_gene: TRBD1
CDR3nt: TGTGCCAGCAGTTACAGTGACAGGGGCGACACTGAAGCTTTCTTT
CDR3aa: CASSYSDRGDTEAFF

v_gene: TRBV7-2
j_gene: TRBJ1-2
d_gene: NA
CDR3nt: TGTGCCAGCAGCCCCAACCGGGGAAACTATGGCTACACCTTC
CDR3aa: CASSPNRGNYGYTF

v_gene: TRBV7-3
j_gene: TRBJ2-5
d_gene: TRBD1
CDR3nt: TGTGCCAGCAGCTTAGGGACAGGGATGTTACAAGAGACCCAGTACTTC
CDR3aa: CASSLGTGMLQETQYF

v_gene: TRBV6-7
j_gene: TRBJ2-2
d_gene: TRBD2
CDR3nt: TGTGCGGCCAGCAGTTCTCCGGGACTAGCGGGAGAAGGAGGTGGGGAGCTGTTTTTT
CDR3aa: CAASSSPGLAGEGGGELFF

v_gene: TRBV5-1
j_gene: TRBJ2-5
d_gene: NA
CDR3nt: TGCGCCAGCAGCTTGGGTGGGGGGAAAGAGACCCAGTACTTC
CDR3aa: CASSLGGGKETQYF

v_gene: TRBV11-2
j_gene: TRBJ2-7
d_gene: NA
CDR3nt: TGTGCCAGCAGGCCACTCGGGCTAGCGCATTCCTACGAGCAGTACTTC
CDR3aa: CASRPLGLAHSYEQYF